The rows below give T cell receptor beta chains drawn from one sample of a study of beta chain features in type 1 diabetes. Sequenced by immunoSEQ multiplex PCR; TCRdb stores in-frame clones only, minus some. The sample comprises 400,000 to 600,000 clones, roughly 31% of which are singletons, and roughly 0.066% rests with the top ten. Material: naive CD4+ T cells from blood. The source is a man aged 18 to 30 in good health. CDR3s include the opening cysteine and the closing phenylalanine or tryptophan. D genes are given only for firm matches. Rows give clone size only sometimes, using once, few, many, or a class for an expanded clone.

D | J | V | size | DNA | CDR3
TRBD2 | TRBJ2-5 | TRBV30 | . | TGTGCCTCGGGTCGGGGGGGCGAGACCCAGTACTTC | CASGRGGETQYF
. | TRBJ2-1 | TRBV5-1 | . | TGCGCCAGCAGCTTGGACCCGCCCCTCAATGAGCAGTTCTTC | CASSLDPPLNEQFF
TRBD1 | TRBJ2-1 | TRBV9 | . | TGTGCCAGCAGCCCTAGACAGGGAGCTTCCTACAATGAGCAGTTCTTC | CASSPRQGASYNEQFF
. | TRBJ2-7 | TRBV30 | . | TGTGCCTGGAGCCCACAGCACGAGCAGTACTTC | CAWSPQHEQYF
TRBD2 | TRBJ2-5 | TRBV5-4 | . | TGTGCCAGCAGCCCCGGACTAGCGGGAGGCTGGGAGACCCAGTACTTC | CASSPGLAGGWETQYF
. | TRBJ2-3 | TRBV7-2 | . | TGTGCCAGCAGCTTATTCAGGGTAACTGATACGCAGTATTTT | CASSLFRVTDTQYF
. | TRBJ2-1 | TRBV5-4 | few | TGTGCCAGCAGTCGAGGCGGGGACAATGAGCAGTTCTTC | CASSRGGDNEQFF
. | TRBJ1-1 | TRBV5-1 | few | TGCGCCAGCAGCTTGGAGCGGAGCGGTTTCACTGAAGCTTTCTTT | CASSLERSGFTEAFF
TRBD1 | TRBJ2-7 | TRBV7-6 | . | TGTGCCAGCAGTATGGACAGGTTCTACGAGCAGTACTTC | CASSMDRFYEQYF
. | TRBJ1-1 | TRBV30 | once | TGTGCCTGGAGTTTAAAGTGGCAGAAAGCTTTCTTT | CAWSLKWQKAFF
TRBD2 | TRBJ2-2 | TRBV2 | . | TGTGCCAGCAGGGGGCTAGCGGGGAACACCGGGGAGCTGTTTTTT | CASRGLAGNTGELFF
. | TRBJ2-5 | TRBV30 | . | TGTGCCTGGAGTGGGTGGGTGAGGGAGACCCAGTACTTC | CAWSGWVRETQYF
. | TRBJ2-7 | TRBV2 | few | TGTGCCAGCAGTAAGGTGAGCCCCTACGAGCAGTACTTC | CASSKVSPYEQYF
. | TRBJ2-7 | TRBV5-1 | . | TGCGCCAGCAGCGAAAGCTCCTACGAGCAGTACTTC | CASSESSYEQYF
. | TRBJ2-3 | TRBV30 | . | TGTGCCTGGAGTACTGGCGGGACCTACACAGATACGCAGTATTTT | CAWSTGGTYTDTQYF
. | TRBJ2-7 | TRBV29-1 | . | TGCAGCGCCTTGACAGTCTCCTACGAGCAGTACTTC | CSALTVSYEQYF
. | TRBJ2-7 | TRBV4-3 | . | TGCGCCAGCAGCCAAGAAGGGGCGGGCCTTAATACCTACGAGCAGTACTTC | CASSQEGAGLNTYEQYF
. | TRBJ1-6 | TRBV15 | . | TGTGCCACCAGCAGAGGGAGGGGTAATTCACCCCTCCACTTT | CATSRGRGNSPLHF
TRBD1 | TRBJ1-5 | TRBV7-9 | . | TGTGCCGCAACCACGGGACAGACTAATCAGCCCCAGCATTTT | CAATTGQTNQPQHF
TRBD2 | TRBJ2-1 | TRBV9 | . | TGTGCCAGCAGCGTAGCTAGCGGGGAATACAATGAGCAGTTCTTC | CASSVASGEYNEQFF
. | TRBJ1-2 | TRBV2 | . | TGTGCCAGCAGTGTATCCAGCACTAACTATGGCTACACCTTC | CASSVSSTNYGYTF
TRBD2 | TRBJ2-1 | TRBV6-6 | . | TGTGCCAGCAGTTCGACTAGCGGGAGGGACAATGAGCAGTTCTTC | CASSSTSGRDNEQFF
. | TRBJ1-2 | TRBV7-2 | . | TGTGCCAGCAGATCCCTAGGGACGGTTTATGGCTACACCTTC | CASRSLGTVYGYTF
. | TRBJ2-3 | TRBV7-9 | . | TGTGCCAGCAGACTTAGCACAGATACGCAGTATTTT | CASRLSTDTQYF
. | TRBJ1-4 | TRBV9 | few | TGTGCCAGCAGCGTAGCTACAGGGTGGCCACTGTTTTTT | CASSVATGWPLFF
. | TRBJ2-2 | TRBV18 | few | TGTGCCAGCTCACTAGGACTCGGCGGGGAGCTGTTTTTT | CASSLGLGGELFF
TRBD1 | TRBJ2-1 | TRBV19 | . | TGTGCCAGTAGTAAGGGGCAGGGGGTGAATGAGCAGTTCTTC | CASSKGQGVNEQFF
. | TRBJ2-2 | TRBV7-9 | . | TGTGCCAGCAGCCCCCAGGGGCGGGGGAACACCGGGGAGCTGTTTTTT | CASSPQGRGNTGELFF
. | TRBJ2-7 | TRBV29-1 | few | TGCAGCGGCGGGATTTCCTACGAGCAGTACTTC | CSGGISYEQYF
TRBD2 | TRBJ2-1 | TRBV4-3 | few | TGCGCCAGCAGCCAAGATCGCTGGACGGGAGGTCTTGGGAGCTCCTACAATGAGCAGTTCTTC | CASSQDRWTGGLGSSYNEQFF
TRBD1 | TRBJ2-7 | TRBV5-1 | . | TGCGCCAGCAGCCAGGACAGGGTATTCTACGAGCAGTACTTC | CASSQDRVFYEQYF
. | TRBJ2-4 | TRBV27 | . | TGTGCCAGCAGTTTTTTAGCGCTACTAGCCAAAAACATTCAGTACTTC | CASSFLALLAKNIQYF
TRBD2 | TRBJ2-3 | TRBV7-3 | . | TGTGCCAGCAGCTCCGGGACTAGCGCCACAGATACGCAGTATTTT | CASSSGTSATDTQYF
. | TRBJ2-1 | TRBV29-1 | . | TGCAGCTTTGGCGGAGGGGCGCGACTCTACAATGAGCAGTTCTTC | CSFGGGARLYNEQFF
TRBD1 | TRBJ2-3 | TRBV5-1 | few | TGCGCCAGCAGCTTTGGGGACAGGAACACAGATACGCAGTATTTT | CASSFGDRNTDTQYF
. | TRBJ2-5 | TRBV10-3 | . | TGTGCCATCAGTGTGACAGGACAACAAGAGACCCAGTACTTC | CAISVTGQQETQYF
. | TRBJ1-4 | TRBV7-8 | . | TGTGCCAGCAGCGCGGGCCTGGTAAATGAAAAACTGTTTTTT | CASSAGLVNEKLFF
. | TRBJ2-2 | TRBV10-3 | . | TGTGCCATCAGTGAGTCAGTCGGACTACTCAACACCGGGGAGCTGTTTTTT | CAISESVGLLNTGELFF
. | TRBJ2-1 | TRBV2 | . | TGTGCCAGCAGCATTACTAGACTTAAGTTCTTC | CASSITRLKFF
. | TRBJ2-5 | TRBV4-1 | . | TGCGCCAGCAGCCTTCGACAGTACCAAGAGACCCAGTACTTC | CASSLRQYQETQYF
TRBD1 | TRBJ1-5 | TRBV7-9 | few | TGTGCCAGCAGCCCCTCAGGGGGTTTTCAGCCCCAGCATTTT | CASSPSGGFQPQHF
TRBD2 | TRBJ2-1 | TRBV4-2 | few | TGTGCCAGCAGCCGCGGACTAGCGGGACGGTATGAGCAGTTCTTC | CASSRGLAGRYEQFF
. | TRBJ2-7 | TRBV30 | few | TGTGCCTGGAGTCCCGGACAGCCCTACGAGCAGTACTTC | CAWSPGQPYEQYF
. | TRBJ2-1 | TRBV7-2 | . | TGTGCCAGCAGCGATCGACCCAATGAGCAGTTCTTC | CASSDRPNEQFF
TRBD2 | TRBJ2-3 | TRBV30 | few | TGTGCCTGGAGACTAGCGGGCTCCACAGATACGCAGTATTTT | CAWRLAGSTDTQYF
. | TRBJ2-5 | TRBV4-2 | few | TGTGCCAGCAGCCAGGAAGGACGGGAAGAGACCCAGTACTTC | CASSQEGREETQYF
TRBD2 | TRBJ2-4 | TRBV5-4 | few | TGTGCCAGCAGCGAGACTAGCGGGAGTAACATTCAGTACTTC | CASSETSGSNIQYF
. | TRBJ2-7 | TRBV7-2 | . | TGTGCCAGCAGCTTGTGGGACTCCTACGAGCAGTACTTC | CASSLWDSYEQYF
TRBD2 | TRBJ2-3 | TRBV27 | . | TGTGCCAGCAGAATCTTGTTCCTAGCGGGAAGCACAGATACGCAGTATTTT | CASRILFLAGSTDTQYF